Presented here are 27 T cell receptor beta chains from one specimen sequenced in a study of T cell repertoires in cytomegalovirus infection. TCRdb reprocessed the reads via MiXCR and lists one record per CDR3 protein. Of some 230,000 distinct CDR3 sequences detected, 22% appear once; the ten largest clones hold about 18%. Sequencing was done on a sample of CD8+ T cells from PBMCs. These receptors were obtained from a human donor in good health (CMV status not recorded). Some clones in this sample may be carry-over from other donors' samples.

The J gene is TRBJ2-2, the V gene TRBV25-1; D gene ambiguous. The CDR3 is 13 amino acids. Trimming shortened V by 5 bases and J by 6 bases, and 10 bases separated the two germline ends. Per the germline V gene, CDR1 is MGHDK and CDR2 is SYGVNS. The CDR3 nucleotides are TGTGCCAGCAGTACCTCTAACGCCGGGGAGCTGTTTTTT. It specifies CASSTSNAGELFF.

This clonotype was counted between two and nine times. The chain combines TRBV20-1 with TRBJ2-1; 12 positions match TRBD2. This CDR3 comprises 13 residues. Germline V gene data show CDR1 as DFQATT and CDR2 as SNEGSKA (reference sequence). The trim removed 5 bases at V and 7 bases at J, leaving 3 bases unmatched. The CDR3 region is CSALTSGRNEQFF. The DNA of the CDR3 is TGCAGTGCTTTAACTAGCGGGAGGAATGAGCAGTTCTTC.

V and J are TRBV4-1 and TRBJ1-5; unclear D gene. Germline V gene sequence: CDR1 MGHRA, CDR2 YSYEKL. The CDR3 length is 15 residues. Trimming took off 5 bases at V and 0 bases at J, with 11 bases between the two ends. CDR3 nucleotide sequence: TGCGCCAGCAGCTTTGTCATGGATAGCAATCAGCCCCAGCATTTT. Residues: CASSFVMDSNQPQHF.

J is TRBJ1-2 and V is TRBV7-9, with a tentative D call TRBD1 (5 bases). The CDR3 runs 16 residues. V lost 5 bases and J 5 bases, leaving 21 bases between the germline ends. Per germline, CDR1 SEHNR and CDR2 FQNEAQ (reference sequence). The DNA of the CDR3 is TGTGCCAGCAGCGATAATGTCGTGGGGGGGGTTTATGGCTACACCTTC. Encoded protein: CASSDNVVGGVYGYTF.

A single count supports this clonotype. The chain recombines TRBV27 with TRBJ2-5, with 9 bases identical to TRBD1. The CDR3 consists of 15 residues. After removal of 5 bases from V and 4 bases from J, the junction contained 8 bases not matched to a gene. Germline values: CDR1 MNHEY, CDR2 SMNVEV (reference sequence). DNA for the CDR3: TGTGCCAGCAGTACTGGGACAGGGATCGCAGAGACCCAGTACTTC. Translating it yields CASSTGTGIAETQYF.

The chain has TRBV28 and TRBJ1-5; D uncertain. Germline CDR1 and CDR2: MDHEN and SYDVKM. Trimming removed 6 bases from V and 9 bases from J, with 12 bases in between. This CDR3 contains 12 residues. The CDR3 region is CASSYIDGPQHF. For the CDR3, the DNA is TGTGCCAGCAGCTATATCGATGGGCCCCAGCATTTT. Full variable domain (outside the CDR3, taken from reference TRBV28 and TRBJ1-5): DVKVTQSSRYLVKRTGEKVFLECVQDMDHENMFWYRQDPGLGLRLIYFSYDVKMKEKGDIPEGYSVSREKKERFSLILESASTNQTSMYLCASSYIDGPQHFGDGTRLSIL.

In this sample, this clonotype turned up a few times. The chain joins TRBV7-6 to TRBJ2-5, with D possibly matching TRBD2 (6 bases). This CDR3 has 14 residues. In germline, CDR1 is SGHVS, CDR2 FNYEAQ. V was pared by 5 bases and J by 5 bases, with 15 bases between. This CDR3 is CASSIRRGVETQYF. In nucleotides, the CDR3 is TGTGCCAGCAGCATCCGTCGCGGGGTGGAGACCCAGTACTTC.

The chain recombines TRBV10-3 with TRBJ2-2, with a tentative D call TRBD2 (6 bases). The CDR3 length is 15 residues. Germline V CDR1 and CDR2: ENHRY, SYGVKD. The V end was cut by 4 bases, the J end by 0 bases, with 9 bases between. DNA of the CDR3: TGTGCCATCAGTGGTCGGGACTCGAACACCGGGGAGCTGTTTTTT. Translated: CAISGRDSNTGELFF.

The chain joins TRBV7-3 to TRBJ1-2; TRBD1 matches 7 bases. Germline-derived CDR1 and CDR2 are SGHTA and FQGTGA. J lost 1 base, V lost 8 bases, and 13 bases had no gene match. The CDR3 totals 16 residues. The CDR3 DNA reads as TGTGCCAGCGGGCCGACCGGGACAGCAGTTAACTATGGCTACACCTTC. Protein sequence: CASGPTGTAVNYGYTF.

This clonotype was detected a few times. The chain joins TRBV9 to TRBJ1-2, with 7 bases that match TRBD1. Per the germline V gene, CDR1 is SGDLS and CDR2 is YYNGEE. Trimming at V came to 0 bases and at J to 6 bases, leaving 2 bases not matched to a gene. The CDR3 sequence is 13 residues long. CDR3 amino acids: CASSVGQGDGYTF. CDR3 nucleotides: TGTGCCAGCAGCGTAGGACAGGGCGATGGCTACACCTTC.

This clonotype showed up many times. The chain links TRBV7-9 to TRBJ1-1, with a possible D match to TRBD1 (6 bases). The germline V gene encodes CDR1 SEHNR and CDR2 FQNEAQ (reference sequence). The V and J ends lost 5 bases and 2 bases respectively, with 15 bases between them. The CDR3 loop spans 15 amino acids. This CDR3 is CASSRIRGVNTEAFF. DNA for the CDR3: TGTGCCAGCAGCAGGATCAGGGGCGTCAACACTGAAGCTTTCTTT.

In this sample, this clonotype is medium-sized. The rearrangement joins TRBV7-8 to TRBJ1-1; D unresolved. Germline CDR1 reads SGHVS; CDR2 reads FQNEAQ. Trimming removed 5 bases at V and 0 bases at J, with 7 bases between. CDR3 length equals 13 residues. The CDR3 is CASSLGMNTEAFF. DNA of the CDR3: TGTGCCAGCAGCCTCGGGATGAACACTGAAGCTTTCTTT.

V usage is TRBV14 and J usage is TRBJ2-5; 7 nucleotides line up with TRBD1. V was clipped by 3 bases and J by 1 base; unmatched bases: 5. Per the germline V gene, CDR1 is SGHDN and CDR2 is FVKESK. The CDR3 spans 15 residues. This CDR3 is CASSQMGQIQETQYF. In nucleotides, the CDR3 is TGTGCCAGCAGCCAGATGGGACAGATCCAAGAGACCCAGTACTTC. Supplemented by reference TRBV14 and TRBJ2-5, the full variable domain reads EAGVTQFPSHSVIEKGQTVTLRCDPISGHDNLYWYRRVMGKEIKFLLHFVKESKQDESGMPNNRFLAERTGGTYSTLKVQPAELEDSGVYFCASSQMGQIQETQYFGPGTRLLVL.

This clonotype was counted a few times. The chain combines TRBV20-1 with TRBJ1-2; 7 positions agree with TRBD1. There are 15 residues in the CDR3. Germline V gene data show CDR1 as DFQATT and CDR2 as SNEGSKA (reference sequence). The junction had 8 bases not matched to a gene; V was cut back by 0 bases and J by 4 bases. CDR3 sequence reads: CSAREGPRDSYGYTF. CDR3 bases: TGCAGTGCTAGAGAAGGGCCCCGGGACAGCTATGGCTACACCTTC.

At least ten counts were recorded for this clonotype. This chain links TRBV7-2 with TRBJ2-1; the D is unclear. V was pared by 1 base and J by 2 bases, with 9 bases between. The length of the CDR3 is 15 residues. Germline V gene sequence: CDR1 SGHTA, CDR2 FQGNSA. CDR3 in DNA: TGTGCCAGCAGCTTAGAGCCAGAAACCTACAATGAGCAGTTCTTC. It codes for CASSLEPETYNEQFF.

Many counts were recorded for this clonotype. V gene TRBV7-9 combines with J gene TRBJ2-1; either TRBD1 or TRBD2 may fit D (5 bases each). CDR1 is SEHNR and CDR2 is FQNEAQ in the germline V gene (reference sequence). This CDR3 comprises 16 residues. Trimming took 1 base from V and 7 from J, leaving 17 bases between them. DNA for the CDR3: TGTGCCAGCAGCTTAGATATCTTGGGGACGGGGAATGAGCAGTTCTTC. Protein: CASSLDILGTGNEQFF.

The chain has TRBV20-1 and TRBJ2-1; TRBD2 matches at 8 bases. Germline V CDR1 and CDR2: DFQATT, SNEGSKA (reference sequence). This CDR3 has 12 amino acids. V was clipped by 6 bases and J by 11 bases; unmatched bases: 9. In DNA, the CDR3 is TGCAGTGCCCACACGGGGGGGACTCAGCAGTTCTTC. Protein: CSAHTGGTQQFF.

This clonotype was observed a few times. The chain recombines TRBV7-8 with TRBJ2-1; D perhaps matches TRBD1 (5 bases). This CDR3 is 13 amino acids long. CDR1 is SGHVS, CDR2 FQNEAQ, per germline. The ends were cut back, 3 bases at V and 6 bases at J, with 9 bases in the middle. DNA of the CDR3: TGTGCCAGCAGCTTGCAGGGTTCCAATGAGCAGTTCTTC. It encodes CASSLQGSNEQFF.

The rearrangement links TRBV4-1 to TRBJ2-6, with 7 positions matching TRBD2. The CDR3 extends over 18 amino acids. The V gene end was trimmed by 3 bases and the J gene end by 4 bases; junction bases not matched to a gene: 12. Germline V CDR1 and CDR2: MGHRA, YSYEKL. CDR3 sequence: CASSHQPREGTGANVLTF. In DNA, the CDR3 is TGCGCCAGCAGCCACCAACCAAGGGAGGGTACAGGGGCCAACGTCCTGACTTTC.

In its sample, this clonotype was seen a few times. The V and J genes are TRBV19 and TRBJ2-3; D is possibly TRBD2 (5 bases). Germline V gene lookup returns CDR1 LNHDA and CDR2 SQIVND (reference sequence). V was pared by 3 bases and J by 1 base, with 14 bases between. This CDR3 has 16 amino acids. The CDR3: CASSISTAGGTDTQYF. In DNA, the CDR3 is TGTGCCAGTAGTATCTCGACCGCCGGGGGCACAGATACGCAGTATTTT.

This clonotype has a count of ten or more. The V gene is TRBV7-8, the J gene TRBJ2-7, with TRBD1 matching over 8 bases. V trimming: 1 base; J trimming: 3 bases; junction bases outside the gene matches: 2. Germline CDR1 is SGHVS and CDR2 is FQNEAQ. The CDR3 has 14 amino acids. In DNA, the CDR3 is TGTGCCAGCAGCTTAGAAACAGGGGGCTACGAGCAGTACTTC. Its protein product is CASSLETGGYEQYF.

The chain uses TRBV5-6 and TRBJ2-3; 8 bases match TRBD1. The CDR3 loop spans 16 amino acids. The germline V gene has CDR1 SGHDT and CDR2 YYEEEE. V trimming: 6 bases; J trimming: 6 bases; junction bases outside the gene matches: 15. Here the CDR3 DNA reads TGTGCCAGCACCCTCTCCTCCGACAGGGGTTTTGATACGCAGTATTTT. It encodes CASTLSSDRGFDTQYF.

The V call is TRBV6-4, the J call TRBJ2-1, with 10 bases fitting TRBD1. V dropped 0 bases and J dropped 8; count of bases not matched to a gene: 1. CDR3 size: 14 residues. The germline V gene encodes CDR1 MRHNA and CDR2 SNTAGT. Here the CDR3 reads CASSDSGTGDEQFF. CDR3 DNA sequence: TGTGCCAGCAGTGACTCTGGGACAGGGGATGAGCAGTTCTTC.

This clonotype showed up just a few times. The chain combines TRBV7-9 with TRBJ1-4; the D is unclear. The germline V gene has CDR1 SEHNR and CDR2 FQNEAQ (reference sequence). The CDR3 is 13 amino acids. V was cut by 2 bases and J by 8 bases, with 9 bases left in between. CDR3 in DNA: TGTGCCAGCAGCTTAATAGGCGACGAAAAACTGTTTTTT. It codes for CASSLIGDEKLFF.

This clonotype was counted between two and nine times. The chain employs TRBV19 and TRBJ1-2; D uncertain. Germline CDR1 and CDR2: LNHDA and SQIVND (reference sequence). Trimming shortened V by 1 base and J by 4 bases, and 10 bases separated the two germline ends. The CDR3 loop spans 14 amino acids. The CDR3: CASSIGGSAYGYTF. DNA for the CDR3: TGTGCCAGTAGTATAGGAGGGAGCGCCTATGGCTACACCTTC.

The chain joins TRBV5-6 to TRBJ2-1; a possible D gene is TRBD1 (6 bases). CDR3 length: 15 residues. Trimming took off 4 bases at V and 0 bases at J, with 11 bases between the two ends. Looked up from germline, CDR1 is SGHDT and CDR2 is YYEEEE. CDR3 amino acids: CASSLKTGSYNEQFF. The CDR3 coding sequence is TGTGCCAGCAGCCTCAAGACAGGCTCCTACAATGAGCAGTTCTTC.

This clonotype was counted at least ten times. The chain is built from TRBV5-6 and TRBJ2-1, with 8 bases lining up with TRBD2. Trimming at V came to 0 bases and at J to 3 bases, leaving 8 bases not matched to a gene. Per the germline V gene, CDR1 is SGHDT and CDR2 is YYEEEE. The CDR3 consists of 17 residues. The chain's CDR3 is CASSLGTVSGGYNEQFF. In DNA form, the CDR3 reads TGTGCCAGCAGCTTGGGCACGGTCAGCGGGGGCTACAATGAGCAGTTCTTC.